The clone carrying this TCR beta chain came up many times. Its specificity is unknown. The data are from a study of early T cells in non-severe SARS-CoV-2 infection. Study-level background: With bulk RNA from unsorted whole blood as input, sequencing yielded unpaired chains.

Per germline, CDR1 SEHNR and CDR2 FQNEAQ (reference sequence). Trimming shortened V by 7 bases and J by 2 bases, and 15 bases separated the two germline ends. This CDR3 is built from 15 residues. Overall study findings and caveats: Private and CD4 specificities were missed by VDJdb matching, skewed to anti-spike CD8.

Attachment of unique molecular identifiers was made to individual cDNA molecules. TCRdb itself ran the 5' RACE reads through MiXCR, one entry per CDR3 protein. This sample has about 46,000 distinct CDR3 sequences; approximately 9% occur once, and the top ten carry approximately 5.7%. This material consisted of whole blood, taken at baseline. The clonotype originates from an adult who was a healthcare worker with PCR-confirmed SARS-CoV-2 infection or an uninfected control (not recorded which). The chain links TRBV7-9 to TRBJ1-3; perhaps TRBD1 as D (6 bases). CDR3 bases: TGTGCCAGCACCCGAAGTAGGGGGACTGGAAACACCATATATTTT. Its translation: CASTRSRGTGNTIYF.